The 25 T cell receptor beta chains in this list originate from one sample, sequenced in a study of shared clonotypes between healthy human individuals (dated by TCRdb to the early 2020s). The library was obtained by the immunoSEQ multiplex PCR assay. The table comes from immuneACCESS by way of TCRdb, which keeps in-frame sequences with V and J called. Part of the clones is missing from these tables; in studies checked, under half for an unresolved V gene and the rest for unknown reasons. The sample table holds about 2.4 million clones, of which 90% to 95% were seen once. The ten most abundant clones make up more than 0.35% of the sample. The sequencing sample was made of naive CD4+ T cells from PBMCs. The cell subset or site label of this sample denotes: CD45RA+ positively selected. The receptors shown here come from a young man in good health. Some clones in this sample may be carry-over from other donors' samples.

The chain carries TRBV2 and TRBJ2-7; 12 bases align to TRBD1. V shed 6 bases, J shed 6 bases, and the junction held 6 bases outside the gene matches. The CDR3 is made up of 14 amino acids. CDR1 and CDR2 (germline): SNHLY, FYNNEI. CDR3 nucleotides: TGTGCCAGCAGGGGACAGGGGGCGACGCGCGAGCAGTACTTC. Translated, it gives CASRGQGATREQYF.

On this clone: Distinct nucleotide sequences in the sample also encode this CDR3. The chain has TRBV11-2 and TRBJ1-3; D uncertain. The CDR3 loop spans 14 amino acids. Germline-derived CDR1 and CDR2 are SGHAT and FQNNGV. V was shortened by 5 bases and J by 0 bases, with 8 bases between the two germline ends. The CDR3 reads CASSPRGSGNTIYF. As DNA, the CDR3 is TGTGCCAGCAGCCCCCGCGGCTCTGGAAACACCATATATTTT.

The chain links TRBV14 to TRBJ1-2, with TRBD1 matching 7 bases. The trim removed 1 base at V and 4 bases at J, leaving 3 bases unmatched. Germline CDR1 is SGHDN and CDR2 is FVKESK. This CDR3 spans 14 amino acids. The CDR3 sequence: CASSQGGQAYGYTF. The CDR3 coding sequence is TGTGCCAGCAGCCAAGGAGGACAGGCCTATGGCTACACCTTC.

The rearrangement links TRBV29-1 to TRBJ2-5, with a possible D match to TRBD2 (6 bases). V lost 6 bases to trimming and J lost 1 base, with 9 bases between them. The CDR3 consists of 12 residues. Looked up from germline, CDR1 is SQVTM and CDR2 is ANQGSEA. The CDR3 DNA sequence: TGCAGCGTCAAGACTAGCCAAGAGACCCAGTACTTC. Translating gives CSVKTSQETQYF.

This clone has just one count. The rearrangement uses TRBV5-1 and TRBJ2-5; 7 bases map to TRBD1. The junction had 10 bases not matched to a gene; V was cut back by 4 bases and J by 4 bases. This CDR3 is built from 15 residues. The germline CDR1 and CDR2 sequences are SGHRS and YFSETQ. CDR3 coding DNA: TGCGCCAGCAGCCCGCTCCCGAGACAGGGAGAGACCCAGTACTTC. This sequence encodes CASSPLPRQGETQYF.

The rearrangement joins TRBV10-3 to TRBJ2-2; D tentatively reads TRBD1 or TRBD2 (5 bases each). Trimming removed 4 bases from V and 3 bases from J, with 15 bases in between. From germline, CDR1 is ENHRY and CDR2 SYGVKD. CDR3 length: 16 residues. CDR3 bases: TGTGCCATCAGTGGACTCAGGGTGGGGGACACCGGGGAGCTGTTTTTT. Its protein product is CAISGLRVGDTGELFF.

To note about this clone: At the DNA level, this CDR3 is encoded by other sequences in the same sample as well. The V call is TRBV5-4, the J call TRBJ1-2; D gene unclear. Between the trimmed V and J ends, which lost 0 bases and 4 bases, there was a span of 7 bases. CDR3 size: 13 residues. CDR1 is SGHNT, CDR2 YYREEE, per germline (reference sequence). CDR3 nucleotides: TGTGCCAGCAGCTTGGACGGCCTCTATGGCTACACCTTC. This codes for CASSLDGLYGYTF.

The rearrangement uses TRBV7-9 and TRBJ2-3, with D uncertain. Trimming shortened V by 2 bases and J by 2 bases, and 17 bases separated the two germline ends. This CDR3 spans 17 amino acids. In germline, CDR1 is SEHNR, CDR2 FQNEAQ (reference sequence). The chain's CDR3 is CASSLNRGPIPTDTQYF. The CDR3 DNA is TGTGCCAGCAGCTTAAATCGCGGCCCCATACCCACAGATACGCAGTATTTT.

This sequence joins TRBV29-1 and TRBJ2-2, with 12 bases that match TRBD2. Germline V gives CDR1 SQVTM, CDR2 ANQGSEA. The V and J ends lost 7 bases and 7 bases, in that order; junction bases with no gene match: 10. The CDR3 contains 15 residues. DNA of the CDR3: TGCAGCGCACTCAGACTAGCGGGAGCCGGCGGGGAGCTGTTTTTT. Translation gives CSALRLAGAGGELFF.

V is TRBV6-5 and J is TRBJ2-7; 9 bases align to TRBD1. Unmatched junction bases numbered 8, after V lost 6 bases and J lost 2 bases. CDR1 is MNHEY, CDR2 SVGAGI, per germline. This CDR3 is 15 amino acids long. The CDR3 region has the DNA TGTGCCAGCAGACTATTCCGGACAGGGGCCTACGAGCAGTACTTC. Translating it yields CASRLFRTGAYEQYF.

V and J are TRBV6-5 and TRBJ2-3; D is unresolved. This CDR3 has 14 amino acids. The V gene lost 4 bases and the J gene lost 6 bases, with 14 bases spanning the gap. Germline V CDR1 and CDR2: MNHEY, SVGAGI. The CDR3 loop is CASSSPGLRDTQYF. The CDR3 coding sequence is TGTGCCAGCAGTTCGCCTGGGCTCCGGGATACGCAGTATTTT.

The chain recombines TRBV21-1 with TRBJ1-6. TRBV21-1 is a known pseudogene. This CDR3 is 13 amino acids long. CDR3 in DNA: TGTGCCAGCAGCAAAGCAGGGGGGGGCCCCCTCCACTTT. It translates to CASSKAGGGPLHF.

J is TRBJ2-1 and V is TRBV6-5; 8 bases agree with TRBD2. Germline values: CDR1 MNHEY, CDR2 SVGAGI. V dropped 8 bases and J dropped 10; count of bases not matched to a gene: 16. This CDR3 is 15 amino acids long. The CDR3 spells CASGWGGRLFGEQFF. CDR3 DNA: TGTGCCAGCGGCTGGGGCGGGAGGCTATTTGGGGAGCAGTTCTTC.

The chain combines TRBV5-1 with TRBJ1-1, with no clear D. V lost 3 bases and J 1 base, leaving 10 bases between the germline ends. CDR3 length equals 14 residues. CDR1 and CDR2 from the germline V gene are SGHRS and YFSETQ. The CDR3 DNA reads TGCGCCAGCAGCTCGCCGGCAAGGAACACTGAAGCTTTCTTT. Translated: CASSSPARNTEAFF.

This sequence joins TRBV7-9 and TRBJ2-1, with D tentatively TRBD2 (5 bases). This CDR3 has 11 amino acids. V dropped 5 bases and J dropped 12 bases, with 11 bases sitting between them. Germline assignment: CDR1 SEHNR and CDR2 FQNEAQ (reference sequence). The CDR3 sequence: CASSPGGWQFF. CDR3 DNA sequence: TGTGCCAGCAGCCCAGGAGGCTGGCAGTTCTTC.

This clone was recorded only once. The chain employs TRBV11-3 and TRBJ2-5, with 9 bases matching TRBD1. Trimming cost V 5 bases and J 5 bases; bases outside gene matches: 6. Per germline, CDR1 SGHNT and CDR2 YENEEA. The length of the CDR3 is 14 residues. The CDR3 region has the DNA TGTGCCAGCAGCACCGGGACAGGGCGGGAGACCCAGTACTTC. It codes for CASSTGTGRETQYF.

This rearrangement joins TRBV11-1 to TRBJ2-1, with D perhaps TRBD1 (5 bases). Germline CDR1 and CDR2: SGHAT and FQDESV (reference sequence). V lost 3 bases, J lost 6 bases, and 9 bases lay in between. This CDR3 is 13 amino acids long. CDR3 region: CASSFDRINEQFF. CDR3 DNA: TGTGCCAGCAGCTTTGACAGAATCAATGAGCAGTTCTTC.

The V call is TRBV28, the J call TRBJ2-2, with D possibly TRBD1 on 5 matching bases. Deletions cut 7 bases from V and 7 bases from J, with 22 bases between. The length of the CDR3 is 16 residues. From germline, CDR1 is MDHEN and CDR2 SYDVKM. CDR3 in amino acids: CASTPGGASVSGELFF. CDR3 in DNA: TGTGCCAGCACCCCCGGTGGGGCTTCGGTTAGCGGGGAGCTGTTTTTT.

The chain is built from TRBV5-1 and TRBJ2-3; the match to TRBD2 covers 11 bases. Trimming at V came to 4 bases and at J to 4 bases, leaving 8 bases not matched to a gene. Germline V CDR1 and CDR2: SGHRS, YFSETQ. The CDR3 covers 16 residues. The CDR3 loop is CASSGYTSGSSDTQYF. In DNA, the CDR3 is TGCGCCAGCAGCGGTTATACTAGCGGGAGTTCAGATACGCAGTATTTT. Variable domain in full (rest from reference TRBV5-1 and TRBJ2-3): KAGVTQTPRYLIKTRGQQVTLSCSPISGHRSVSWYQQTPGQGLQFLFEYFSETQRNKGNFPGRFSGRQFSNSRSEMNVSTLELGDSALYLCASSGYTSGSSDTQYFGPGTRLTVL.

This chain uses TRBV28 with TRBJ2-5; D gene unclear. The V gene's germline CDR1 is MDHEN and CDR2 SYDVKM. CDR3 length equals 11 residues. The V gene lost 7 bases and the J gene lost 4 bases, with 7 bases spanning the gap. The chain's CDR3 is CASKDLETQYF. The DNA for the CDR3 is TGTGCCAGCAAGGACCTAGAGACCCAGTACTTC.

The chain has TRBV27 and TRBJ2-3; D remains ambiguous. This CDR3 has 15 residues. Germline assignment: CDR1 MNHEY and CDR2 SMNVEV (reference sequence). Trimming took 6 bases from V and 0 from J, leaving 13 bases between them. CDR3 region: CASRSYRASTDTQYF. The CDR3 coding sequence is TGTGCCAGCAGGAGCTATCGGGCGAGCACAGATACGCAGTATTTT.

Worth noting for this clone: Distinct nucleotide sequences in the sample also encode this CDR3. CDR3 residues: CASSADSNQPQHF. CDR3 in DNA: TGTGCCAGCAGTGCTGATAGCAATCAGCCCCAGCATTTT. The J gene is TRBJ1-5, the V gene TRBV2; D gene unclear. This CDR3 spans 13 amino acids. Germline lookup yields CDR1 SNHLY and CDR2 FYNNEI. V was trimmed by 4 bases and J by 0 bases, leaving 4 bases between them.

The rearrangement links TRBV7-9 to TRBJ2-3, with 12 nucleotides matching TRBD2. V trimming: 2 bases; J trimming: 5 bases; junction bases outside the gene matches: 2. The CDR3 consists of 15 residues. The germline V gene encodes CDR1 SEHNR and CDR2 FQNEAQ (reference sequence). As DNA, the CDR3 is TGTGCCAGCAGCTTACTAGCGGGAGGGGAAGATACGCAGTATTTT. Translation: CASSLLAGGEDTQYF.

The V call is TRBV19, the J call TRBJ2-7; TRBD1 or TRBD2 may be the D gene (5 bases each). Trimming removed 4 bases at V and 2 bases at J, with 15 bases between. CDR3 length: 15 amino acids. The germline V gene encodes CDR1 LNHDA and CDR2 SQIVND (reference sequence). The DNA of the CDR3 is TGTGCCAGTAGTAGAGGGACGGATCCACCCTACGAGCAGTACTTC. It encodes CASSRGTDPPYEQYF. Drawing the rest from reference TRBV19 and TRBJ2-7, the complete variable domain is DGGITQSPKYLFRKEGQNVTLSCEQNLNHDAMYWYRQDPGQGLRLIYYSQIVNDFQKGDIAEGYSVSREKKESFPLTVTSAQKNPTAFYLCASSRGTDPPYEQYFGPGTRLTVT.

This rearrangement joins TRBV5-4 to TRBJ2-1; D is unresolved. V was pared by 0 bases and J by 2 bases, with 12 bases between. The CDR3 runs to 16 residues. Germline V gives CDR1 SGHNT, CDR2 YYREEE (reference sequence). CDR3 region: CASSLGITSTYNEQFF. The CDR3 DNA is TGTGCCAGCAGCTTGGGGATTACTTCAACCTACAATGAGCAGTTCTTC.